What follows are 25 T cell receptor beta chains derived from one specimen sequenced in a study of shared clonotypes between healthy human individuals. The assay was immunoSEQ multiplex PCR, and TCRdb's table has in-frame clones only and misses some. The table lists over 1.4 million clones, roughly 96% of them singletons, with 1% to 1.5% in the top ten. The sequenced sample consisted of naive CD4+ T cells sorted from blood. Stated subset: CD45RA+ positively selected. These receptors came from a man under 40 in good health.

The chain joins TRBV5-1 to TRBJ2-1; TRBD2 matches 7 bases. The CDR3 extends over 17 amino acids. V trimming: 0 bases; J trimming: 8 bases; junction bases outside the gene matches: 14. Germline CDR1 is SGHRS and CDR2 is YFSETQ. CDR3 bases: TGCGCCAGCAGCTTGGTTGGAGGACTAGTCCCCTCGGATGAGCAGTTCTTC. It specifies CASSLVGGLVPSDEQFF.

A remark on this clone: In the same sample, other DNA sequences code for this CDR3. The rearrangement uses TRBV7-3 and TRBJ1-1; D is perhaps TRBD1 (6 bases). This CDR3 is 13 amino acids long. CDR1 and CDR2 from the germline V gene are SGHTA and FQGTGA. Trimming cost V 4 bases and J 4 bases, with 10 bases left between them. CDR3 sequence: CASSSTGITEAFF. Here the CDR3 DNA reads TGTGCCAGCAGCTCAACAGGGATCACTGAAGCTTTCTTT.

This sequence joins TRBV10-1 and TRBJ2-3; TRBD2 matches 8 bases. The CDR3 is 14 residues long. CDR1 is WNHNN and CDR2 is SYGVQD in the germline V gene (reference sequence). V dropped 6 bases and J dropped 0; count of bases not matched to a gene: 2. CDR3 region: CASSTSGSTDTQYF. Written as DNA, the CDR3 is TGCGCCAGCAGCACTAGCGGAAGCACAGATACGCAGTATTTT.

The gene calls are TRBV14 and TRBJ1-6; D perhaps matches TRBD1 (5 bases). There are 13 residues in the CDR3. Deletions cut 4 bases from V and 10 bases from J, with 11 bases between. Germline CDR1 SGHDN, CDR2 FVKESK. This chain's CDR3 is CASSLAGNSPLHF. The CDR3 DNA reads TGTGCCAGCAGCCTCGCAGGGAACTCACCCCTCCACTTT.

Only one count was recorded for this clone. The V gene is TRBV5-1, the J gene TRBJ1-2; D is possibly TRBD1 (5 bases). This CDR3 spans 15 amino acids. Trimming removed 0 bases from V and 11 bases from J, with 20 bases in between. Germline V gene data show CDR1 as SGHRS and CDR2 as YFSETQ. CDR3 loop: CASSLAEGRSMGYTF. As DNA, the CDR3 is TGCGCCAGCAGCTTGGCCGAGGGACGTTCGATGGGATACACCTTC.

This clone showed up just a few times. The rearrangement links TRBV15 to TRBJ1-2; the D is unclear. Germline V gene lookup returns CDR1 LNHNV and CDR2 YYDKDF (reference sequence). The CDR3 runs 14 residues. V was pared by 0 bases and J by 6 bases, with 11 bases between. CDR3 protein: CATSRDQVRHGYTF. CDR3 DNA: TGTGCCACCAGCAGAGATCAAGTCAGGCATGGCTACACCTTC.

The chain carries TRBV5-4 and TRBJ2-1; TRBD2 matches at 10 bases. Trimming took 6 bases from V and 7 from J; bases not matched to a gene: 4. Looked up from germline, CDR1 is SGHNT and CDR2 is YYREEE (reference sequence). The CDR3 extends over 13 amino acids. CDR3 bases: TGTGCCAGCACCAAGCGGGGGGGGAATGAGCAGTTCTTC. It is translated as CASTKRGGNEQFF.

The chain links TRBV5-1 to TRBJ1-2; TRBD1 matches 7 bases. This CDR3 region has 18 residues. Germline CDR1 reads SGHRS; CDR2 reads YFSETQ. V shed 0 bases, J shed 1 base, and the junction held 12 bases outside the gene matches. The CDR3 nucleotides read TGCGCCAGCAGCTTGGAAGGAGGGACAGAGTCTCATAACTATGGCTACACCTTC. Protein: CASSLEGGTESHNYGYTF.

CDR3 nucleotides: TGCGCCAGCAGCTTGGCCAAAAGCGGGAGAGAGACCCAGTACTTC. Its translation: CASSLAKSGRETQYF. The genes are TRBV5-1 and TRBJ2-5, with TRBD2 identical over 8 bases. Germline V gives CDR1 SGHRS, CDR2 YFSETQ. This CDR3 is 15 amino acids long. V gave up 0 bases and J gave up 4 bases; unmatched junction bases: 5.

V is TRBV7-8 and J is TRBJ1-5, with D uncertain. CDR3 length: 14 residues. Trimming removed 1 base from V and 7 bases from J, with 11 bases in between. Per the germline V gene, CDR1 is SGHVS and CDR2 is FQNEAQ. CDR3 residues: CASSLVAVEQPQHF. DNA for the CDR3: TGTGCCAGCAGCTTAGTTGCGGTGGAACAGCCCCAGCATTTT.

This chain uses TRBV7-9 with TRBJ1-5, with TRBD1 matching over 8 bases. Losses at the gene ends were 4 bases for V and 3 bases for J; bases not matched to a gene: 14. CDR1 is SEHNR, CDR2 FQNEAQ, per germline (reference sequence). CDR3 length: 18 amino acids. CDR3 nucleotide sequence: TGTGCCAGCAGCTCAGCCCCCAGGGGACAGGTACTCAATCAGCCCCAGCATTTT. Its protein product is CASSSAPRGQVLNQPQHF.

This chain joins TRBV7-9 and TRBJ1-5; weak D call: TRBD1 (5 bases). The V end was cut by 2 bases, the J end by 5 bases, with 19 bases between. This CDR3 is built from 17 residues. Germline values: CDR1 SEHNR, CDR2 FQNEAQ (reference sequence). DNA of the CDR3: TGTGCCAGCAGCTTATTTCCCCAGGGTACATTCGATCAGCCCCAGCATTTT. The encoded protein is CASSLFPQGTFDQPQHF. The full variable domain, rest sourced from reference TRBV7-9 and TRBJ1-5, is DTGVSQNPRHKITKRGQNVTFRCDPISEHNRLYWYRQTLGQGPEFLTYFQNEAQLEKSRLLSDRFSAERPKGSFSTLEIQRTEQGDSAMYLCASSLFPQGTFDQPQHFGDGTRLSIL.

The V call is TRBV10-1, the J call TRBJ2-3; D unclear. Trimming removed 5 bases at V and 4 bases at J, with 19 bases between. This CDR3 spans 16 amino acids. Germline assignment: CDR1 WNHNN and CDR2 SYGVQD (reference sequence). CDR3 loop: CASSTNLGRLADTQYF. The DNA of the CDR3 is TGCGCCAGCAGTACAAATCTAGGGCGCCTCGCAGATACGCAGTATTTT.

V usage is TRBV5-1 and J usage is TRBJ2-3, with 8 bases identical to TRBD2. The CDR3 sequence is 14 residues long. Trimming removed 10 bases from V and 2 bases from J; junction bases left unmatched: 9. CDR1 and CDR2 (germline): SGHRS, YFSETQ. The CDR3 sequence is CASDKREPTDTQYF. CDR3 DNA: TGCGCCTCAGACAAGCGGGAGCCCACAGATACGCAGTATTTT.

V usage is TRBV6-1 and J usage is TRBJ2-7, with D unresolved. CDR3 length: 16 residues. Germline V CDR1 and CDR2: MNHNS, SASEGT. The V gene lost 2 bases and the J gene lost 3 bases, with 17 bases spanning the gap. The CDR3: CASSEMGSESIYEQYF. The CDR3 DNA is TGTGCCAGCAGTGAAATGGGATCGGAAAGCATCTACGAGCAGTACTTC.

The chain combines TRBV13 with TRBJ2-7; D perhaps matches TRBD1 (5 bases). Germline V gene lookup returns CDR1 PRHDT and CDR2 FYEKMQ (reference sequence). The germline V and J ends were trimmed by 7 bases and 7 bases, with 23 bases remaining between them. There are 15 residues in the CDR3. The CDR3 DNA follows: TGTGCCAGCAATCTACGGAACAGGATCCTTGAGGAGCAGTACTTC. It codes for CASNLRNRILEEQYF.

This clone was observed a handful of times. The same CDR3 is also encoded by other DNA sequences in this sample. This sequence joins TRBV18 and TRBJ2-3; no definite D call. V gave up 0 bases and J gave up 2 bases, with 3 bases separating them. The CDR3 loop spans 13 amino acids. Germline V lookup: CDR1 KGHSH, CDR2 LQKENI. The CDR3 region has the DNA TGTGCCAGCTCACCACCTTCCACAGATACGCAGTATTTT. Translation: CASSPPSTDTQYF.

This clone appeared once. CDR3 in DNA: TGTGCCAGCAGCTTATATGGGGGCAGCGAAGCTTTCTTT. Translating it yields CASSLYGGSEAFF. The chain has TRBV7-3 and TRBJ1-1, with D maybe TRBD1 (6 bases). Deletions cut 2 bases from V and 8 bases from J, with 12 bases between. The germline V gene encodes CDR1 SGHTA and CDR2 FQGTGA. There are 13 residues in the CDR3.

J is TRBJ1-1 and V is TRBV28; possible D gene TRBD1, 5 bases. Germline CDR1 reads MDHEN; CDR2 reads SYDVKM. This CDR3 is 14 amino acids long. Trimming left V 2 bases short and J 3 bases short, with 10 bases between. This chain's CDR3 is CASSLQGAYTEAFF. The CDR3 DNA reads TGTGCCAGCAGTTTACAGGGCGCGTACACTGAAGCTTTCTTT. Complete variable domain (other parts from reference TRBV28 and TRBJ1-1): DVKVTQSSRYLVKRTGEKVFLECVQDMDHENMFWYRQDPGLGLRLIYFSYDVKMKEKGDIPEGYSVSREKKERFSLILESASTNQTSMYLCASSLQGAYTEAFFGQGTRLTVV.

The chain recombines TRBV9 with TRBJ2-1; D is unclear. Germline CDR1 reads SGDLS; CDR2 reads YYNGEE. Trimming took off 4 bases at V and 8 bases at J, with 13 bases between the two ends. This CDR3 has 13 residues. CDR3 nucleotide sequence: TGTGCCAGCAGCTCGGGCCCTTATGATGAGCAGTTCTTC. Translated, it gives CASSSGPYDEQFF.

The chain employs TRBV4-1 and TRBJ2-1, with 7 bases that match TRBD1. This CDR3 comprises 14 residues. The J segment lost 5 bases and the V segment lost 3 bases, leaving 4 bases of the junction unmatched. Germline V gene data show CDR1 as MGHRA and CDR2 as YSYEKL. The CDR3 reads CASSQTGYDNEQFF. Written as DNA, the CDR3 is TGCGCCAGCAGCCAGACAGGGTACGACAATGAGCAGTTCTTC.

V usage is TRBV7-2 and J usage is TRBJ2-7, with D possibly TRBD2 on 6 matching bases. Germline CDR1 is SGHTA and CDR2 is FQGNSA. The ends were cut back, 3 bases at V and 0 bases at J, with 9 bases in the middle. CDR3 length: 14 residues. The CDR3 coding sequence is TGTGCCAGCAGCTTCCGGAGGGGCTCCTACGAGCAGTACTTC. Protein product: CASSFRRGSYEQYF.

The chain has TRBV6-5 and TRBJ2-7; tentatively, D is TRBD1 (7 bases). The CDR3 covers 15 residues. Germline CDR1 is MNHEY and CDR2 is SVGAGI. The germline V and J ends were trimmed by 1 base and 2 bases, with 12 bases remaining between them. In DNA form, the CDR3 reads TGTGCCAGCAGTTACTACACAGGGGAGGCCTACGAGCAGTACTTC. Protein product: CASSYYTGEAYEQYF.

The CDR3: CATSTGQGWDEQFF. The DNA for the CDR3 is TGTGCCACCAGCACCGGGCAAGGCTGGGATGAGCAGTTCTTC. J is TRBJ2-1 and V is TRBV15; no clear D. This CDR3 has 14 residues. CDR1 is LNHNV and CDR2 is YYDKDF in the germline V gene (reference sequence). V was pared by 4 bases and J by 8 bases, with 15 bases between. Drawing the rest from reference TRBV15 and TRBJ2-1, the complete variable domain is DAMVIQNPRYQVTQFGKPVTLSCSQTLNHNVMYWYQQKSSQAPKLLFHYYDKDFNNEADTPDNFQSRRPNTSFCFLDIRSPGLGDTAMYLCATSTGQGWDEQFFGPGTRLTVL.

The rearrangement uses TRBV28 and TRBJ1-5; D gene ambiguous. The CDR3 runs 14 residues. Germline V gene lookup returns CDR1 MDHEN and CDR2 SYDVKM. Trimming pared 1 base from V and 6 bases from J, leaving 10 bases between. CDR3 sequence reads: CASSLFSGSQPQHF. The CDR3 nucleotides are TGTGCCAGCAGTTTATTTTCCGGGAGTCAGCCCCAGCATTTT.